This T cell receptor (beta chain) appears in the sequencing data of a study of shared clonotypes between healthy human individuals. Overall study results and limits: Approximately 5.1% was the fraction of naive CD4 clonotypes found shared across a handful of donors.

A remark on this clone: Its cognate antigen is unknown.

CD45RA-negative memory and CD45RA+ naive subsets were split from the CD4+ cells. The CDR3 has 17 residues. Trimming took 3 bases from V and 1 from J, leaving 16 bases between them. In germline, CDR1 is SGDLS, CDR2 YYNGEE. Per the study methods: ImmunoSEQ sequences covered only the junction and lacked quality scores; filtering therefore differed. The protocol was immunoSEQ multiplex PCR, while the TCRdb copy is restricted to in-frame clones and leaves out a portion. The V and J calls and clone size are taken from that table; D and trimming were inferred from the DNA. The sample carries 2 million or so clones, 85% to 95% recorded once.

The specimen was naive CD4+ T cells sorted from blood. Described subset: CD45RA+ positively selected. This TCR was sampled from a young man in good health. J is TRBJ2-2 and V is TRBV9; D is possibly TRBD1 (6 bases). The CDR3 spells CASSGLHKGQNTGELFF. Written as DNA, the CDR3 is TGTGCCAGCAGCGGCCTCCACAAGGGACAGAACACCGGGGAGCTGTTTTTT.